One and the same sample provided the 23 T cell receptor beta chains below, sequenced in a study of human T cells and chemical hapten exposure. TCRdb itself ran the RACE reads through MiXCR, one entry per CDR3 protein. The repertoire includes around 380,000 distinct CDR3 sequences, around 4.8% of them detected once, and under 3% sits in the top ten. Regarding time point: patch test 1, 2 weeks after DPC sensitization. The treatment was: therapeutic diphenylcyclopropenone sensitization with weekly scalp DPC. Sequencing was performed on whole blood, taken in connection with sensitization to the hapten diphenylcyclopropenone (DPC). The receptors were gathered from a woman aged 45-65 years with alopecia areata. Some clones in this sample may be carry-over from other donors' samples.

This clonotype was detected many times. This rearrangement joins TRBV27 to TRBJ1-2; D perhaps matches TRBD1 (6 bases). Trimming took 5 bases from V and 4 from J, leaving 14 bases between them. There are 14 residues in the CDR3. The V gene's germline CDR1 is MNHEY and CDR2 SMNVEV (reference sequence). CDR3 DNA: TGTGCCAGCAGTCCCCGCGCAGGGGCCTATGGCTACACCTTC. It translates to CASSPRAGAYGYTF.

Ten or more counts support this clonotype. The V and J genes are TRBV29-1 and TRBJ1-2; TRBD1 might be the D (5 bases). The CDR3 totals 12 residues. Germline V lookup: CDR1 SQVTM, CDR2 ANQGSEA. Deletions cut 1 base from V and 7 bases from J, with 10 bases between. The CDR3 loop reads CSVEAAGLGYTF. As DNA, the CDR3 is TGCAGCGTTGAAGCCGCAGGGCTTGGCTACACCTTC.

This clonotype has only a few counts. The chain couples TRBV12-3 or TRBV12-4 to TRBJ1-1; D is ambiguous. The CDR3 totals 14 residues. V gave up 5 bases and J gave up 3 bases, with 13 bases separating them. In nucleotides, the CDR3 is TGTGCCAGCAGTCCTGACTGGGATGACACTGAAGCTTTCTTT. Translating gives CASSPDWDDTEAFF.

Notes on this clonotype: This may stem from a read error, because a much larger clone lies one nucleotide away. The chain couples TRBV12-3 or TRBV12-4 to TRBJ2-1; perhaps TRBD2 as D (5 bases). Near its end, the DNA agrees better with TRBJ2-7, so the J call may be wrong. The CDR3 loop spans 12 amino acids. The CDR3 here is CASSFSRRGQYF. The CDR3 nucleotides read TGTGCCAGCAGTTTCAGCAGACGGGGGCAGTACTTC.

The gene calls are TRBV3-1 and TRBJ2-1; no clear D. Deletions cut 1 base from V and 10 bases from J, with 8 bases between. CDR1 is LGHDT and CDR2 is YNNKEL in the germline V gene (reference sequence). The CDR3 consists of 12 residues. Here the CDR3 DNA reads TGTGCCAGCAGCCAAGCCCCCAGGGAGCAGTTCTTC. Its protein product is CASSQAPREQFF.

This clonotype was found many times. The rearrangement links TRBV6-5 to TRBJ1-1; D is uncertain. CDR3 length equals 15 residues. Germline CDR1 MNHEY, CDR2 SVGAGI. V was clipped by 8 bases and J by 0 bases, with 16 bases between them. The CDR3 here is CASAKGSRLNTEAFF. CDR3 DNA sequence: TGTGCCAGCGCCAAGGGCAGTCGTTTGAACACTGAAGCTTTCTTT.

V gene TRBV20-1 combines with J gene TRBJ1-1; 7 bases fit TRBD1. The V segment lost 1 base and the J segment 5 bases; nucleotides outside the gene matches: 7. The CDR3 sequence is 14 residues long. Germline V lookup: CDR1 DFQATT, CDR2 SNEGSKA (reference sequence). The CDR3 is CSARVRGGRTEAFF. CDR3 DNA sequence: TGCAGTGCTAGAGTAAGAGGGGGCCGAACTGAAGCTTTCTTT.

This clonotype was recorded at least ten times. This sequence joins TRBV12-3 or TRBV12-4 and TRBJ1-5; D remains ambiguous. The CDR3 is made up of 13 amino acids. The V and J ends lost 7 bases and 1 base respectively, with 8 bases between them. CDR3 sequence (DNA): TGTGCCAGCACTCCGGGGAGCAATCAGCCCCAGCATTTT. Amino acids: CASTPGSNQPQHF.

Many counts were recorded for this clonotype. V gene TRBV5-1 combines with J gene TRBJ2-3; perhaps TRBD1 as D (5 bases). Germline-derived CDR1 and CDR2 are SGHRS and YFSETQ. The V and J ends lost 1 base and 5 bases respectively, with 11 bases between them. This CDR3 contains 14 residues. CDR3 DNA: TGCGCCAGCAGCTTGTCAGGGTCCTTAGATACGCAGTATTTT. This codes for CASSLSGSLDTQYF.

This clonotype came up many times. This chain uses TRBV5-1 with TRBJ2-6, with D hard to call. V shed 3 bases and J shed 9 bases, with 4 bases lying between them. Germline-derived CDR1 and CDR2 are SGHRS and YFSETQ. The CDR3 loop spans 11 amino acids. The chain's CDR3 is CASSSYNVLTF. In DNA, the CDR3 is TGCGCCAGCAGCTCTTACAACGTCCTGACTTTC. Filled out from reference TRBV5-1 and TRBJ2-6, the complete variable domain reads KAGVTQTPRYLIKTRGQQVTLSCSPISGHRSVSWYQQTPGQGLQFLFEYFSETQRNKGNFPGRFSGRQFSNSRSEMNVSTLELGDSALYLCASSSYNVLTFGAGSRLTVL.

This clonotype occurred a few times. The V and J genes are TRBV28 and TRBJ2-7; tentatively, D is TRBD2 (6 bases). Germline lookup yields CDR1 MDHEN and CDR2 SYDVKM. V dropped 4 bases and J dropped 0 bases, with 16 bases sitting between them. CDR3 size: 16 residues. The CDR3 reads CASSSYSGQFSYEQYF. CDR3 bases: TGTGCCAGCAGTTCCTACAGCGGGCAATTCTCCTACGAGCAGTACTTC.

This sequence joins TRBV2 and TRBJ2-1; no firm D call. The CDR3 has 11 amino acids. Looked up from germline, CDR1 is SNHLY and CDR2 is FYNNEI. Trimming pared 1 base from V and 9 bases from J, leaving 4 bases between. The CDR3 spells CASSEGAEQFF. The CDR3 coding sequence is TGTGCCAGCAGTGAAGGAGCTGAGCAGTTCTTC.

This clonotype was recorded at least ten times. The chain combines TRBV29-1 with TRBJ1-2; 11 nucleotides line up with TRBD1. The germline V gene encodes CDR1 SQVTM and CDR2 ANQGSEA. The CDR3 consists of 15 residues. V dropped 6 bases and J dropped 4; count of bases not matched to a gene: 10. CDR3 coding DNA: TGCAGCGTGACTCCGGGACAGGGGGTAGCCTATGGCTACACCTTC. The encoded protein is CSVTPGQGVAYGYTF.

The V and J genes are TRBV29-1 and TRBJ2-7; tentatively, D is TRBD1 (6 bases). This CDR3 is 12 amino acids long. The V and J ends lost 7 bases and 5 bases respectively, with 15 bases between them. Germline V gene lookup returns CDR1 SQVTM and CDR2 ANQGSEA. The CDR3 region is CSADSQGHEQYF. The CDR3 DNA is TGCAGCGCCGATTCGCAGGGGCACGAGCAGTACTTC.

The chain couples TRBV2 to TRBJ1-5; D is uncertain. Germline values: CDR1 SNHLY, CDR2 FYNNEI. V was trimmed by 3 bases and J by 1 base, leaving 7 bases between them. The CDR3 has 14 amino acids. CDR3 nucleotides: TGTGCCAGCAGTGATAGGGCCAGCAATCAGCCCCAGCATTTT. This gives the protein CASSDRASNQPQHF.

CDR3 loop: CASSLGGWGTGELFF. In DNA, the CDR3 is TGTGCCAGCAGCTTAGGAGGGTGGGGGACCGGGGAGCTGTTTTTT. The rearrangement joins TRBV7-2 to TRBJ2-2; D could derive from TRBD1 or TRBD2 (5 bases each). The CDR3 is made up of 15 amino acids. The germline V gene encodes CDR1 SGHTA and CDR2 FQGNSA. The V end lost 1 base, the J end lost 5 bases, and 11 bases lay between the germline ends.

This clonotype was picked up many times. J is TRBJ2-3 and V is TRBV12-3 or TRBV12-4; D is ambiguous. This CDR3 region has 14 residues. V was trimmed by 3 bases and J by 0 bases, leaving 7 bases between them. CDR3 region: CASSFLRSTDTQYF. In nucleotides, the CDR3 is TGTGCCAGCAGTTTCTTACGGAGCACAGATACGCAGTATTTT.

There are many counts of this clonotype. The rearrangement uses TRBV29-1 and TRBJ1-1; 7 bases line up with TRBD1. The length of the CDR3 is 12 residues. V lost 1 base, J lost 6 bases, and 2 bases stayed unmatched. Germline assignment: CDR1 SQVTM and CDR2 ANQGSEA. The CDR3 coding sequence is TGCAGCGTTGAAGGGCAGGGGGCTGAAGCTTTCTTT. It is translated as CSVEGQGAEAFF. Based on the CDR3 plus reference TRBV29-1 and TRBJ1-1, the full variable domain is SAVISQKPSRDICQRGTSLTIQCQVDSQVTMMFWYRQQPGQSLTLIATANQGSEATYESGFVIDKFPISRPNLTFSTLTVSNMSPEDSSIYLCSVEGQGAEAFFGQGTRLTVV.

This clonotype was detected a few times. The chain couples TRBV9 to TRBJ2-3, with 8 bases matching TRBD2. V dropped 0 bases and J dropped 3; count of bases not matched to a gene: 6. This CDR3 spans 16 amino acids. CDR1 SGDLS and CDR2 YYNGEE come from the germline V gene. Here the CDR3 reads CASSVGRGGQTDTQYF. The CDR3 coding sequence is TGTGCCAGCAGCGTAGGTCGGGGGGGCCAGACAGATACGCAGTATTTT.

The V gene is TRBV2, the J gene TRBJ2-2; possible D gene TRBD2, 6 bases. V shed 3 bases and J shed 3 bases, with 14 bases lying between them. The CDR3 sequence is 16 residues long. CDR1 SNHLY and CDR2 FYNNEI come from the germline V gene. DNA of the CDR3: TGTGCCAGCAGTGACCGGGGGAGAGGGGACACCGGGGAGCTGTTTTTT. It encodes CASSDRGRGDTGELFF.

V usage is TRBV5-1 and J usage is TRBJ1-1; 10 bases agree with TRBD1. Germline V gives CDR1 SGHRS, CDR2 YFSETQ. The J segment lost 0 bases and the V segment lost 0 bases, leaving 11 bases of the junction unmatched. The CDR3 consists of 19 residues. The CDR3 is CASSLAWTGGPVMNTEAFF. CDR3 sequence (DNA): TGCGCCAGCAGCTTGGCGTGGACAGGGGGTCCGGTCATGAACACTGAAGCTTTCTTT. Full variable domain (rest looked up from reference TRBV5-1 and TRBJ1-1): KAGVTQTPRYLIKTRGQQVTLSCSPISGHRSVSWYQQTPGQGLQFLFEYFSETQRNKGNFPGRFSGRQFSNSRSEMNVSTLELGDSALYLCASSLAWTGGPVMNTEAFFGQGTRLTVV.

Many counts were recorded for this clonotype. The genes are TRBV5-5 and TRBJ2-6, with D unresolved. This CDR3 has 18 amino acids. Germline V gene data show CDR1 as SGHKS and CDR2 as YYEKEE (reference sequence). V gave up 0 bases and J gave up 0 bases, with 13 bases separating them. The CDR3 region has the DNA TGTGCCAGCAGCTTGGCCGGAGCGTCGAGCTCTGGGGCCAACGTCCTGACTTTC. Translated: CASSLAGASSSGANVLTF.

The chain carries TRBV10-3 and TRBJ2-6; 7 bases agree with TRBD1. There are 18 residues in the CDR3. Trimming removed 6 bases from V and 0 bases from J; junction bases left unmatched: 11. Germline CDR1 reads ENHRY; CDR2 reads SYGVKD. CDR3 bases: TGTGCCATCAGACCGGACAGGCAAAATAGCTCTGGGGCCAACGTCCTGACTTTC. As protein: CAIRPDRQNSSGANVLTF.